The next 26 T cell receptor beta chains were all read from a single sample in a study of shared clonotypes between healthy human individuals (dated by TCRdb to between 2020 and 2021). Libraries were prepared through the immunoSEQ multiplex PCR assay. This immuneACCESS table, as held by TCRdb, lists in-frame sequences with V and J called but not all clones. Of the missing ones, under half trace to an unresolved V gene in checked studies; the others have no known cause. The sample includes about a million clones, with approximately 72% observed a single time. Less than 1.5% of the sample is held by the ten biggest clonotypes. Material: memory CD4+ T cells sorted from blood. In light of the paper, this sample's cell subset or site label describes: CD45RA-negative fraction. The receptor source for this set is a young man in good health.

The chain uses TRBV5-8 and TRBJ2-7, with 9 bases matching TRBD1. The CDR3 is 16 amino acids. J gave up 1 base and V 4 bases, and 9 bases lay outside the gene matches. Germline assignment: CDR1 SGHTS and CDR2 YDEGEE. CDR3 in DNA: TGTGCCAGCAGCCCGAGGACAGGGGTTAGTTCCTACGAGCAGTACTTC. This encodes CASSPRTGVSSYEQYF.

The chain uses TRBV7-8 and TRBJ2-1; a possible D gene is TRBD1 (6 bases). V gave up 8 bases and J gave up 5 bases, with 16 bases separating them. The CDR3 is 14 residues long. Germline V CDR1 and CDR2: SGHVS, FQNEAQ. CDR3 sequence (DNA): TGTGCCAGCGCCTGGGGGCGTAACAACAATGAGCAGTTCTTC. Translation: CASAWGRNNNEQFF.

Only one count was recorded for this clone. V gene TRBV2 combines with J gene TRBJ1-4; the match to TRBD1 covers 8 bases. CDR1 SNHLY and CDR2 FYNNEI come from the germline V gene. The CDR3 consists of 15 residues. Trimming removed 7 bases from V and 5 bases from J; junction bases left unmatched: 9. CDR3 nucleotide sequence: TGTGCCAGCACGTACCGGACAGGGACAAATGAAAAACTGTTTTTT. Translation gives CASTYRTGTNEKLFF.

V and J are TRBV6-5 and TRBJ2-1, with D possibly being TRBD1 (5 bases). The V gene lost 6 bases and the J gene lost 4 bases, with 10 bases spanning the gap. Germline V gene lookup returns CDR1 MNHEY and CDR2 SVGAGI. The CDR3 consists of 13 residues. The CDR3 DNA follows: TGTGCCAGCAGGGCTGACAGATACAATGAGCAGTTCTTC. This gives the protein CASRADRYNEQFF.

The chain has TRBV10-3 and TRBJ2-5; D possibly corresponds to TRBD2 (6 bases). Trimming cost V 8 bases and J 2 bases, with 18 bases left between them. CDR1 and CDR2 (germline): ENHRY, SYGVKD. CDR3 length: 15 amino acids. The CDR3 nucleotides are TGTGCCATCTCCGTCGGGGCGGGGAGTCAAGAGACCCAGTACTTC. It translates to CAISVGAGSQETQYF.

Here the CDR3 DNA reads TGTGCCAGCAGTTTGGACATCTATGGCTACACCTTC. It is translated as CASSLDIYGYTF. The rearrangement uses TRBV6-1 and TRBJ1-2; TRBD1 might be the D (5 bases). Germline-derived CDR1 and CDR2 are MNHNS and SASEGT. The V and J ends lost 5 bases and 4 bases respectively, with 8 bases between them. This CDR3 comprises 12 residues.

The CDR3 region has the DNA TGTGCCAGCATAAGGGCTAATCCTTCTAACTATGGCTACACCTTC. This encodes CASIRANPSNYGYTF. The rearrangement uses TRBV6-1 and TRBJ1-2; the D is unclear. The CDR3 consists of 15 residues. Germline CDR1 reads MNHNS; CDR2 reads SASEGT. V lost 7 bases and J lost 0, with 15 bases in between.

This clone occurred once. The genes are TRBV5-1 and TRBJ1-5, with unresolved D. CDR3 length equals 14 residues. The V and J ends lost 4 bases and 2 bases respectively, with 10 bases between them. CDR1 SGHRS and CDR2 YFSETQ come from the germline V gene. The CDR3 spells CASSPAEGNQPQHF. CDR3 DNA: TGCGCCAGCAGCCCCGCCGAGGGCAATCAGCCCCAGCATTTT.

The V and J genes are TRBV5-1 and TRBJ2-5; no firm D call. Germline values: CDR1 SGHRS, CDR2 YFSETQ. The V end lost 3 bases, the J end lost 2 bases, and 14 bases lay between the germline ends. The CDR3 loop spans 15 amino acids. The CDR3 region is CASSSTDGRQETQYF. CDR3 nucleotides: TGCGCCAGCAGCTCCACCGACGGCCGACAAGAGACCCAGTACTTC.

The rearrangement links TRBV5-6 to TRBJ1-1, with 7 bases matching TRBD1. The CDR3 runs 15 residues. Trimming at V came to 4 bases and at J to 1 base, leaving 7 bases not matched to a gene. Germline V gives CDR1 SGHDT, CDR2 YYEEEE. CDR3 nucleotide sequence: TGTGCCAGCAGCAGACCGGGACAGAAGAACACTGAAGCTTTCTTT. As protein: CASSRPGQKNTEAFF.

This clone was recorded a few times. The chain employs TRBV7-2 and TRBJ2-1, with D possibly being TRBD1 (5 bases). CDR3 length: 15 amino acids. Trimming left V 3 bases short and J 8 bases short, with 17 bases between. Germline CDR1 SGHTA, CDR2 FQGNSA. The CDR3 DNA is TGTGCCAGCAGCTTTACTTGGGGCGGATGGGATGAGCAGTTCTTC. Translated, it gives CASSFTWGGWDEQFF.

To note about this clone: Other DNA sequences in this specimen translate into the identical CDR3. The genes are TRBV18 and TRBJ2-3; tentatively, D is TRBD2 (5 bases). Per germline, CDR1 KGHSH and CDR2 LQKENI. The CDR3 sequence is 15 residues long. Trimming pared 3 bases from V and 0 bases from J, leaving 10 bases between. CDR3 DNA sequence: TGTGCCAGCTCACCGGTTGGCGGGAGCACAGATACGCAGTATTTT. This gives the protein CASSPVGGSTDTQYF.

The chain combines TRBV4-2 with TRBJ2-7; the match to TRBD1 covers 7 bases. This CDR3 has 16 residues. V was pared by 0 bases and J by 2 bases, with 7 bases of the junction left unmatched. The germline gives CDR1 LGHNA, CDR2 YNFKEQ. CDR3 residues: CASSQDVGTAAYEQYF. CDR3 nucleotides: TGTGCCAGCAGCCAAGATGTGGGGACAGCAGCCTACGAGCAGTACTTC.

This chain uses TRBV4-2 with TRBJ2-3, with TRBD2 identical over 8 bases. Trimming took 3 bases from V and 5 from J; bases not matched to a gene: 4. CDR1 LGHNA and CDR2 YNFKEQ come from the germline V gene. The CDR3 has 14 residues. For the CDR3, the DNA is TGTGCCAGCAGCCAGGGACTAGACCGAGATACGCAGTATTTT. Its protein product is CASSQGLDRDTQYF.

This sequence joins TRBV14 and TRBJ1-6, with 10 nucleotides matching TRBD1. The CDR3 totals 17 residues. The junction had 7 bases not matched to a gene; V was cut back by 4 bases and J by 4 bases. The germline V gene has CDR1 SGHDN and CDR2 FVKESK. The CDR3 protein is CASSLLGQGGYNSPLHF. CDR3 coding DNA: TGTGCCAGCAGCCTACTAGGACAGGGGGGATATAATTCACCCCTCCACTTT. The full variable domain, its missing parts supplied by reference TRBV14 and TRBJ1-6, is EAGVTQFPSHSVIEKGQTVTLRCDPISGHDNLYWYRRVMGKEIKFLLHFVKESKQDESGMPNNRFLAERTGGTYSTLKVQPAELEDSGVYFCASSLLGQGGYNSPLHFGNGTRLTVT.

The CDR3 DNA reads TGTGCCAGCTCACAAGAGATGGGAACTGAAGCTTTCTTT. It specifies CASSQEMGTEAFF. The chain joins TRBV18 to TRBJ1-1; D is ambiguous. Trimming took 4 bases from V and 5 from J, leaving 11 bases between them. The CDR3 has 13 amino acids. Germline V lookup: CDR1 KGHSH, CDR2 LQKENI.

The gene calls are TRBV30 and TRBJ1-2, with D hard to call. Trimming left V 5 bases short and J 1 base short, with 11 bases between. The length of the CDR3 is 13 residues. In germline, CDR1 is GTSNPN, CDR2 SVGIG (reference sequence). The DNA for the CDR3 is TGTGCCTGGCGGCAGGTGATTAACTATGGCTACACCTTC. It specifies CAWRQVINYGYTF.

The chain uses TRBV30 and TRBJ2-7; weak D call: TRBD1 (6 bases). The V gene lost 8 bases and the J gene lost 3 bases, with 35 bases spanning the gap. The CDR3 is 19 residues long. Germline V gene data show CDR1 as GTSNPN and CDR2 as SVGIG (reference sequence). As DNA, the CDR3 is TGTGCCAGCACAGGGTCGGGTTCTACCTTGTCCTCGTCGGACTACGAGCAGTACTTC. Translation gives CASTGSGSTLSSSDYEQYF. Full variable domain (remainder filled in from reference TRBV30 and TRBJ2-7): SQTIHQWPATLVQPVGSPLSLECTVEGTSNPNLYWYRQAAGRGLQLLFYSVGIGQISSEVPQNLSASRPQDRQFILSSKKLLLSDSGFYLCASTGSGSTLSSSDYEQYFGPGTRLTVT.

The chain carries TRBV11-2 and TRBJ2-4; D not resolved. V was cut by 5 bases and J by 4 bases, with 9 bases left in between. Germline CDR1 and CDR2: SGHAT and FQNNGV. The CDR3 runs to 13 residues. The CDR3: CASSPFGKNIQYF. Written as DNA, the CDR3 is TGTGCCAGCAGCCCGTTTGGGAAAAACATTCAGTACTTC.

The chain is built from TRBV18 and TRBJ2-5, with unresolved D. The CDR3 is made up of 13 amino acids. V was pared by 3 bases and J by 4 bases, with 9 bases between. Looked up from germline, CDR1 is KGHSH and CDR2 is LQKENI. This chain's CDR3 is CASSPFSAETQYF. In nucleotides, the CDR3 is TGTGCCAGCTCACCTTTCTCGGCAGAGACCCAGTACTTC.

The chain joins TRBV20-1 to TRBJ2-4; unclear D gene. Per germline, CDR1 DFQATT and CDR2 SNEGSKA (reference sequence). V lost 3 bases and J 8 bases, leaving 8 bases between the germline ends. CDR3 size: 11 residues. In DNA, the CDR3 is TGCAGTGCTAGGGCATTTGACATTCAGTACTTC. Translated, it gives CSARAFDIQYF.

Many counts were recorded for this clone. The chain combines TRBV10-3 with TRBJ2-5, with D unclear. V lost 0 bases, J lost 1 base, and 6 bases lay in between. CDR3 length equals 14 residues. The germline gives CDR1 ENHRY, CDR2 SYGVKD. The CDR3 sequence is CAISESGSQETQYF. For the CDR3, the DNA is TGTGCCATCAGTGAGTCGGGCAGCCAAGAGACCCAGTACTTC.

The genes are TRBV21-1 and TRBJ2-7; the listed D gene, TRBD2, was not tested against the DNA. TRBV21-1 is shown as a pseudogene. This CDR3 region has 16 residues. As DNA, the CDR3 is TGTGCCAGCAGCACCCTAGCGGGAGAGGTCCCCTACGAGCAGTACTTC. This codes for CASSTLAGEVPYEQYF.

The CDR3 bases are TGTGCCAGCAGCTTTAACAGGGCGTATAATTCACCCCTCCACTTT. Its translation is CASSFNRAYNSPLHF. This chain uses TRBV5-5 with TRBJ1-6; maybe TRBD1 (6 bases). CDR1 and CDR2 (germline): SGHKS, YYEKEE (reference sequence). V lost 2 bases to trimming and J lost 4 bases, with 10 bases between them. There are 15 residues in the CDR3.

This clone was counted a single time. V and J are TRBV2 and TRBJ1-4; 9 bases agree with TRBD1. CDR1 is SNHLY and CDR2 is FYNNEI in the germline V gene. This CDR3 contains 15 residues. V dropped 6 bases and J dropped 7; count of bases not matched to a gene: 9. CDR3 protein: CASRETGTGIEKLFF. DNA for the CDR3: TGTGCCAGCAGGGAGACCGGGACAGGGATTGAAAAACTGTTTTTT.

The chain has TRBV10-3 and TRBJ2-7; D is undetermined. V was pared by 2 bases and J by 4 bases, with 3 bases between. Germline V gene lookup returns CDR1 ENHRY and CDR2 SYGVKD. The CDR3 extends over 11 amino acids. The DNA of the CDR3 is TGTGCCATCAGTGAGAATTACGAGCAGTACTTC. Its protein is CAISENYEQYF.